The 8 T cell receptor beta chains presented below share a single source sample, sequenced in a study of shared clonotypes between healthy human individuals. Sequencing used immunoSEQ multiplex PCR; TCRdb keeps in-frame clones, though not all of them. Among approximately 330,000 clones listed, around four fifths were seen once. Sequenced material: memory CD4+ T cells sorted from blood. Regarding subset: CD45RA-negative fraction. These receptors originate from a man under 40 in good health.

V is TRBV6-5 and J is TRBJ2-7; 10 bases map to TRBD2. Trimming removed 1 base from V and 9 bases from J; junction bases left unmatched: 12. Germline V gene sequence: CDR1 MNHEY, CDR2 SVGAGI. The length of the CDR3 is 16 residues. CDR3: CASSYYNPSGGTGQYF. The CDR3 DNA reads TGTGCCAGCAGTTACTATAATCCTAGCGGGGGTACGGGGCAGTACTTC.

V gene TRBV11-1 combines with J gene TRBJ1-2, with D possibly matching TRBD1 (6 bases). This CDR3 spans 15 amino acids. Trimming took off 5 bases at V and 1 base at J, with 14 bases between the two ends. Per germline, CDR1 SGHAT and CDR2 FQDESV (reference sequence). CDR3 nucleotides: TGTGCCAGCAGCCCTCGGACAGATAGTAACTATGGCTACACCTTC. It specifies CASSPRTDSNYGYTF.

This chain uses TRBV11-2 with TRBJ1-2, with 8 bases identical to TRBD1. CDR1 SGHAT and CDR2 FQNNGV come from the germline V gene. The CDR3 runs to 16 residues. Trimming cost V 4 bases and J 2 bases; bases outside gene matches: 9. The CDR3 protein is CASSSKGQVPNYGYTF. CDR3 in DNA: TGTGCCAGCAGCTCGAAGGGACAGGTCCCGAACTATGGCTACACCTTC.

This rearrangement joins TRBV9 to TRBJ2-3, with 10 bases lining up with TRBD2. Losses at the gene ends were 0 bases for V and 1 base for J; bases not matched to a gene: 2. Germline lookup yields CDR1 SGDLS and CDR2 YYNGEE. The CDR3 contains 16 residues. CDR3 sequence: CASSVDGTSGTDTQYF. In DNA form, the CDR3 reads TGTGCCAGCAGCGTAGATGGGACTAGCGGCACAGATACGCAGTATTTT. Combining the CDR3 with reference TRBV9 and TRBJ2-3 gives the whole variable domain DSGVTQTPKHLITATGQRVTLRCSPRSGDLSVYWYQQSLDQGLQFLIQYYNGEERAKGNILERFSAQQFPDLHSELNLSSLELGDSALYFCASSVDGTSGTDTQYFGPGTRLTVL.

The gene calls are TRBV29-1 and TRBJ2-1; 8 bases align to TRBD1. Germline assignment: CDR1 SQVTM and CDR2 ANQGSEA. CDR3 length equals 11 residues. V shed 7 bases and J 8 bases; nucleotides not matched to a gene: 4. The DNA for the CDR3 is TGCAGCGCTCAGACAGGGGATGAGCAGTTCTTC. Its translation is CSAQTGDEQFF.

The V call is TRBV29-1, the J call TRBJ1-3; no reliable D call. The germline V and J ends were trimmed by 3 bases and 4 bases, with 10 bases remaining between them. The germline gives CDR1 SQVTM, CDR2 ANQGSEA. CDR3 length: 13 amino acids. CDR3 sequence reads: CSVDAGSGNTIYF. As DNA, the CDR3 is TGCAGCGTTGACGCAGGATCAGGAAACACCATATATTTT.

This clone is a singleton in its sample. For the CDR3, the DNA is TGCAGCTTGAGCGGGAGGGGTGGGTATACGCAGTATTTT. It codes for CSLSGRGGYTQYF. This chain connects TRBV29-1 to TRBJ2-3; 10 positions agree with TRBD2. Germline V lookup: CDR1 SQVTM, CDR2 ANQGSEA. The CDR3 runs to 13 residues. Trimming at V came to 8 bases and at J to 7 bases, leaving 9 bases not matched to a gene.

The V gene is TRBV28, the J gene TRBJ1-1; D may be TRBD1 (6 bases). Looked up from germline, CDR1 is MDHEN and CDR2 is SYDVKM. The V end lost 0 bases, the J end lost 10 bases, and 12 bases lay between the germline ends. The CDR3 loop spans 13 amino acids. CDR3 sequence reads: CASSLWPEQGAFF. As DNA, the CDR3 is TGTGCCAGCAGTTTATGGCCGGAACAGGGAGCTTTCTTT. The full variable domain, its missing parts supplied by reference TRBV28 and TRBJ1-1, is DVKVTQSSRYLVKRTGEKVFLECVQDMDHENMFWYRQDPGLGLRLIYFSYDVKMKEKGDIPEGYSVSREKKERFSLILESASTNQTSMYLCASSLWPEQGAFFGQGTRLTVV.